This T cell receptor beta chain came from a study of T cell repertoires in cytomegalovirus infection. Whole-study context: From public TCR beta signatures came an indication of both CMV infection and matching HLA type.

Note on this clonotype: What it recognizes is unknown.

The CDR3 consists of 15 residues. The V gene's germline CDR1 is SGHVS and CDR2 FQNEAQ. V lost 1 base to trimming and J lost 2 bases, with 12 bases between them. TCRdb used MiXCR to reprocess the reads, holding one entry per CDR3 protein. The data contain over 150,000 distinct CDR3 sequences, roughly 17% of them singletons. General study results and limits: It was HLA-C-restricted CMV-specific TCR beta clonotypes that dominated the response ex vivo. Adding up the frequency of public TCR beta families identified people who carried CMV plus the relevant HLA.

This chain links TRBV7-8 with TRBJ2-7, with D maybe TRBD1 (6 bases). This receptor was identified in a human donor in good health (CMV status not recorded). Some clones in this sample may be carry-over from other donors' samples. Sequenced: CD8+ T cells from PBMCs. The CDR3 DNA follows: TGTGCCAGCAGCTTAGACCCTCAGGGGACCTACGAGCAGTACTTC. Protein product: CASSLDPQGTYEQYF.